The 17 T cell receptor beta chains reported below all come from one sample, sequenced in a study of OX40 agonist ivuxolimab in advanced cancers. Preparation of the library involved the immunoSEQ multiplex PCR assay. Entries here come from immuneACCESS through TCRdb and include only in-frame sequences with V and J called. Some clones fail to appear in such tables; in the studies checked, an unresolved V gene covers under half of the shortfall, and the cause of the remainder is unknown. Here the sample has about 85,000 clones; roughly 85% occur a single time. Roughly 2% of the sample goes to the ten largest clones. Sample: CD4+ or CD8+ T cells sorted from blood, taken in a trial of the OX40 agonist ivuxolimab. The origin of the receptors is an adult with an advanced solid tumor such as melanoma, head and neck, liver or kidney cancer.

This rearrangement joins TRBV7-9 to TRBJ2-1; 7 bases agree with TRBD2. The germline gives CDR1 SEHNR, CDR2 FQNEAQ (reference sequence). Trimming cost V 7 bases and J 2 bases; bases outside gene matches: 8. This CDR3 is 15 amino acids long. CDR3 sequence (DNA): TGTGCCAGCACCTTTGGACTAGGGCCCTACAATGAGCAGTTCTTC. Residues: CASTFGLGPYNEQFF. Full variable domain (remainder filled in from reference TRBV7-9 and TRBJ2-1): DTGVSQNPRHKITKRGQNVTFRCDPISEHNRLYWYRQTLGQGPEFLTYFQNEAQLEKSRLLSDRFSAERPKGSFSTLEIQRTEQGDSAMYLCASTFGLGPYNEQFFGPGTRLTVL.

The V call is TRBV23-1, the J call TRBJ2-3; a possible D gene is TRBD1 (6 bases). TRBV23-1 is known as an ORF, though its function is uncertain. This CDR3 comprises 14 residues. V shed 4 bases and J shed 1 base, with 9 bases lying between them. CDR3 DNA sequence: TGCGCCAGCAGTCCAAGGACAGGCACAGATACGCAGTATTTT. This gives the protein CASSPRTGTDTQYF.

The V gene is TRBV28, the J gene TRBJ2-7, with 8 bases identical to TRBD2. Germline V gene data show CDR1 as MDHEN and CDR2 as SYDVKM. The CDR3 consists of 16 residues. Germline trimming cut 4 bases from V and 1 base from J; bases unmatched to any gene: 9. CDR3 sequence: CASSSPEKRGSYEQYF. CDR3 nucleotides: TGTGCCAGCAGTTCACCCGAGAAGCGGGGGTCCTACGAGCAGTACTTC.

This CDR3 is CASGEGGETQYF. In DNA, the CDR3 is TGTGCCAGCGGGGAGGGGGGTGAGACCCAGTACTTC. The chain uses TRBV7-7 and TRBJ2-5; tentatively, D is TRBD2 (7 bases). Germline-derived CDR1 and CDR2 are SSHAT and FNYEAQ (reference sequence). The CDR3 runs 12 residues. The ends were cut back, 8 bases at V and 5 bases at J, with 12 bases in the middle.

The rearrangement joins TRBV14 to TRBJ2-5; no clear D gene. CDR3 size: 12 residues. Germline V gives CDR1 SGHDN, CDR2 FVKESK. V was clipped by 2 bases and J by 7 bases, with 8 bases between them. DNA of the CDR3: TGTGCCAGCAGCCAAAGTATTGGGACCCAGTACTTC. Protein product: CASSQSIGTQYF.

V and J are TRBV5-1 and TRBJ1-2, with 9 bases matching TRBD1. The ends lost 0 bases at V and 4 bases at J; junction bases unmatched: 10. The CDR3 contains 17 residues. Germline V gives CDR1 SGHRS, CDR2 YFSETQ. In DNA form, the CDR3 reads TGCGCCAGCAGCTTGGTTTCCGGGACAGGGTTCAGCTATGGCTACACCTTC. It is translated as CASSLVSGTGFSYGYTF.

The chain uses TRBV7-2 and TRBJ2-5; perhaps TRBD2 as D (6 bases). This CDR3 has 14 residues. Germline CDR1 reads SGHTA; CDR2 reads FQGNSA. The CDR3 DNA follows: TGTGGGTCGAGTTCGGGGGTCCGCCAAGAGACCCAGTACTTC. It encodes CGSSSGVRQETQYF.

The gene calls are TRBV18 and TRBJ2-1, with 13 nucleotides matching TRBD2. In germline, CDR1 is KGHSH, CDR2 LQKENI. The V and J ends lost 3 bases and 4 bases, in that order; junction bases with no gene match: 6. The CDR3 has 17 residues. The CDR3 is CASSPPTSGGVYNEQFF. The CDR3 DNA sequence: TGTGCCAGCTCACCCCCCACTAGCGGGGGGGTGTACAATGAGCAGTTCTTC.

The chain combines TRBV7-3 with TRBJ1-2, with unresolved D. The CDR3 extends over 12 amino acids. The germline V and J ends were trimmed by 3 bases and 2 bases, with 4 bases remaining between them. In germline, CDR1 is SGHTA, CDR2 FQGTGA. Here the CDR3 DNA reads TGTGCCAGCAGCTTCGGAAACTATGGCTACACCTTC. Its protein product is CASSFGNYGYTF.

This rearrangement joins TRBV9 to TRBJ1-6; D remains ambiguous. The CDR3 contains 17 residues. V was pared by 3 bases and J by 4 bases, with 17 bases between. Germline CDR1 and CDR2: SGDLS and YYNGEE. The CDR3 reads CASSGGTRAAYNSPLHF. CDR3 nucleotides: TGTGCCAGCAGCGGAGGAACGAGGGCGGCTTATAATTCACCCCTCCACTTT.

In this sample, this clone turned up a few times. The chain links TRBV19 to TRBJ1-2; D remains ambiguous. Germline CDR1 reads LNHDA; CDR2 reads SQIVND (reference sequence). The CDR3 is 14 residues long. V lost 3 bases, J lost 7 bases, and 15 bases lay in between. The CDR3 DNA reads TGTGCCAGTAGTATGAGTATGGCCTCCCGTGGCTACACCTTC. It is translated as CASSMSMASRGYTF. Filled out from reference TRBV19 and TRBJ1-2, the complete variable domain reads DGGITQSPKYLFRKEGQNVTLSCEQNLNHDAMYWYRQDPGQGLRLIYYSQIVNDFQKGDIAEGYSVSREKKESFPLTVTSAQKNPTAFYLCASSMSMASRGYTFGSGTRLTVV.

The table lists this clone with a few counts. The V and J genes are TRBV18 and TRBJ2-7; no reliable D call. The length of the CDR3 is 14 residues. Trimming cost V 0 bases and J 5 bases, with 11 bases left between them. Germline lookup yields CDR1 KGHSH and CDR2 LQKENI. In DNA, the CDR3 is TGTGCCAGCTCACCACCGGGGTTCGCGAACGAGCAGTACTTC. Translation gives CASSPPGFANEQYF.

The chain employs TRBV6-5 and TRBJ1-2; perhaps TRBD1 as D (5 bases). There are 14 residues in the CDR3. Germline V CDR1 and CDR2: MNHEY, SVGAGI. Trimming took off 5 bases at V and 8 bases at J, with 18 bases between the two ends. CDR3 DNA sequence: TGTGCCAGCAGTAAAAACAGGCCAAGGGACGGCTACACCTTC. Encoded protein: CASSKNRPRDGYTF.

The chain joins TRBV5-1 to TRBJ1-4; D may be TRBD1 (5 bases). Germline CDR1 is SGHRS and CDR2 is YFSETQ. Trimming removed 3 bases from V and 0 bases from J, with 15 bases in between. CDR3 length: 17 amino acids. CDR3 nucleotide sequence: TGCGCCAGCAGCTCAACAGGATCTTATGCAACTAATGAAAAACTGTTTTTT. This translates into CASSSTGSYATNEKLFF. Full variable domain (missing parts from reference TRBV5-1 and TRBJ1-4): KAGVTQTPRYLIKTRGQQVTLSCSPISGHRSVSWYQQTPGQGLQFLFEYFSETQRNKGNFPGRFSGRQFSNSRSEMNVSTLELGDSALYLCASSSTGSYATNEKLFFGSGTQLSVL.

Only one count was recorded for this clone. The CDR3 reads CASRISNTEAFF. CDR3 sequence (DNA): TGTGCCAGCAGAATAAGTAACACTGAAGCTTTCTTT. The rearrangement joins TRBV2 to TRBJ1-1; D is uncertain. Trimming removed 6 bases at V and 2 bases at J, with 7 bases between. The length of the CDR3 is 12 residues. From germline, CDR1 is SNHLY and CDR2 FYNNEI.

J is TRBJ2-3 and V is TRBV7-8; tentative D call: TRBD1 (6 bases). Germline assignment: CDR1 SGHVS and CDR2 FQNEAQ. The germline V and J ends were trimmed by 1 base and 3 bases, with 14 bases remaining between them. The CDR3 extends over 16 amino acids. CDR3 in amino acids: CASSLGGLAVTDTQYF. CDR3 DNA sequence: TGTGCCAGCAGCTTAGGGGGGCTCGCTGTGACAGATACGCAGTATTTT. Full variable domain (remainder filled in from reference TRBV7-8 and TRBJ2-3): GAGVSQSPRYKVAKRGQDVALRCDPISGHVSLFWYQQALGQGPEFLTYFQNEAQLDKSGLPSDRFFAERPEGSVSTLKIQRTQQEDSAVYLCASSLGGLAVTDTQYFGPGTRLTVL.

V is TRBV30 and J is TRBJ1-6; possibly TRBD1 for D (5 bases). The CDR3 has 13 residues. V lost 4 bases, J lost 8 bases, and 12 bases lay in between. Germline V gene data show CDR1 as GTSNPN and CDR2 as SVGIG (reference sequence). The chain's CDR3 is CAWNPMGHSPLHF. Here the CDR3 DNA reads TGTGCCTGGAACCCGATGGGGCATTCACCCCTCCACTTT.